This is a list of T cell receptor beta chains from one sample in a study of glioma-infiltrating T cells. TCRdb recomputed calls from the multiplex PCR reads with MiXCR, one row per CDR3 protein. The sample shows under 130,000 distinct CDR3 sequences, around 28% of them seen only once. The source material was glioma tissue, nonneoplastic brain tissue, or PBMCs (not recorded which). These TCRs come from a human donor with low-grade glioma or glioblastoma, undergoing nonglioma brain surgery, or in good health (not recorded which). CDR3s leave out the opening cysteine and the closing phenylalanine or tryptophan.

CDR3aa: ASSGEARTIETQY; v_gene: TRBV9; len: 13; j_gene: TRBJ2-5
CDR3aa: ASRPIAGELF; v_gene: TRBV19; len: 10; j_gene: TRBJ2-2
CDR3aa: ASRAGSFQETQY; v_gene: TRBV2; len: 12; j_gene: TRBJ2-5
CDR3aa: ASSLGSGQPQH; v_gene: TRBV7-2; len: 11; j_gene: TRBJ1-5
CDR3aa: SASFDSGANVLT; v_gene: TRBV20-1; len: 12; j_gene: TRBJ2-6
CDR3aa: SALSDGRAYNEQF; v_gene: TRBV20-1; len: 13; j_gene: TRBJ2-1
CDR3aa: ASSLIMKTEAF; v_gene: TRBV7-2; len: 11; j_gene: TRBJ1-1
CDR3aa: ASSPQPGPNQPQH; v_gene: TRBV18; len: 13; j_gene: TRBJ1-5
CDR3aa: ASRNRAGGSGDTQY; v_gene: TRBV12-3/TRBV12-4; len: 14; j_gene: TRBJ2-3
CDR3aa: ASSLQGGNIAQY; v_gene: TRBV7-2; len: 12; j_gene: TRBJ2-3
CDR3aa: ASSSTGQGKYEQY; v_gene: TRBV6-1; len: 13; j_gene: TRBJ2-7
CDR3aa: ASRSRGSDTDTQY; v_gene: TRBV5-1; len: 13; j_gene: TRBJ2-3
CDR3aa: ASSRTGSSGVPLH; v_gene: TRBV5-4; len: 13; j_gene: TRBJ1-6
CDR3aa: ASSPGPRGTETQY; v_gene: TRBV7-2; len: 13; j_gene: TRBJ2-5
CDR3aa: ASSAPDDPTDTQY; v_gene: TRBV2; len: 13; j_gene: TRBJ2-3
CDR3aa: AISGQNPGEQY; v_gene: TRBV10-3; len: 11; j_gene: TRBJ2-7
CDR3aa: ASSLRGELPRNTIY; v_gene: TRBV28; len: 14; j_gene: TRBJ1-3
CDR3aa: ASRGSGANVLT; v_gene: TRBV2; len: 11; j_gene: TRBJ2-6
CDR3aa: ASSGSQYEQY; v_gene: TRBV6-1; len: 10; j_gene: TRBJ2-7
CDR3aa: ASSPDRYERY; v_gene: TRBV18; len: 10; j_gene: TRBJ2-7
CDR3aa: ASSQGAYGEKLF; v_gene: TRBV7-9; len: 12; j_gene: TRBJ1-4
CDR3aa: ASSTNPGQGAGELF; v_gene: TRBV5-1; len: 14; j_gene: TRBJ2-2
CDR3aa: ASSYPARGVGYT; v_gene: TRBV6-6; len: 12; j_gene: TRBJ1-2
CDR3aa: ASSEGDQPQH; v_gene: TRBV28; len: 10; j_gene: TRBJ1-5
CDR3aa: ASSIVDNGYGYT; v_gene: TRBV19; len: 12; j_gene: TRBJ1-2
CDR3aa: ASSPQEYEQY; v_gene: TRBV18; len: 10; j_gene: TRBJ2-7
CDR3aa: ASSPLPGRKRETQY; v_gene: TRBV18; len: 14; j_gene: TRBJ2-5
CDR3aa: ASSHPSGGLNTGELF; v_gene: TRBV4-1; len: 15; j_gene: TRBJ2-2
CDR3aa: ASSFKRGTEAF; v_gene: TRBV12-3/TRBV12-4; len: 11; j_gene: TRBJ1-1
CDR3aa: ASIEDGLARTNEQF; v_gene: TRBV6-1; len: 14; j_gene: TRBJ2-1
CDR3aa: ASSLEGRVGYGYT; v_gene: TRBV5-1; len: 13; j_gene: TRBJ1-2
CDR3aa: ASSQGQTNTGELF; v_gene: TRBV5-1; len: 13; j_gene: TRBJ2-2
CDR3aa: ASSWTAYNSPLH; v_gene: TRBV6-1; len: 12; j_gene: TRBJ1-6
CDR3aa: ASSLVRTGGAGYYGYT; v_gene: TRBV7-8; len: 16; j_gene: TRBJ1-2
CDR3aa: ASSLAGSQDTQY; v_gene: TRBV7-2; len: 12; j_gene: TRBJ2-3
CDR3aa: ATSPTSGGGQENQY; v_gene: TRBV7-8; len: 14; j_gene: TRBJ2-5
CDR3aa: SALGGNQPQH; v_gene: TRBV20-1; len: 10; j_gene: TRBJ1-5
CDR3aa: SAEGQYYNSPLH; v_gene: TRBV20-1; len: 12; j_gene: TRBJ1-6
CDR3aa: ASFSNSYNSPLH; v_gene: TRBV19; len: 12; j_gene: TRBJ1-6
CDR3aa: ASSLQGRGVSYEQY; v_gene: TRBV27; len: 14; j_gene: TRBJ2-7
CDR3aa: ASSLQGLGDTEAF; v_gene: TRBV5-4; len: 13; j_gene: TRBJ1-1
CDR3aa: ASSLASGGSTDTQY; v_gene: TRBV7-2; len: 14; j_gene: TRBJ2-3
CDR3aa: SAQHRGQPQH; v_gene: TRBV20-1; len: 10; j_gene: TRBJ1-5
CDR3aa: ASSVGVGRGNTEAF; v_gene: TRBV9; len: 14; j_gene: TRBJ1-1
CDR3aa: ASSARPSGGPYNEQF; v_gene: TRBV6-1; len: 15; j_gene: TRBJ2-1
CDR3aa: ASSRSGGRTDAQY; v_gene: TRBV7-6; len: 13; j_gene: TRBJ2-3
CDR3aa: ASAQRAHLGETQY; v_gene: TRBV19; len: 13; j_gene: TRBJ2-5
CDR3aa: ASMQGNTEAL; v_gene: TRBV19; len: 10; j_gene: TRBJ1-1
CDR3aa: ASSEPGQLSNEQF; v_gene: TRBV6-1; len: 13; j_gene: TRBJ2-1
CDR3aa: ASSYSEVQNLGNGYT; v_gene: TRBV6-6; len: 15; j_gene: TRBJ1-2
CDR3aa: ATSDPDFHRGATDTQY; v_gene: TRBV24-1; len: 16; j_gene: TRBJ2-3